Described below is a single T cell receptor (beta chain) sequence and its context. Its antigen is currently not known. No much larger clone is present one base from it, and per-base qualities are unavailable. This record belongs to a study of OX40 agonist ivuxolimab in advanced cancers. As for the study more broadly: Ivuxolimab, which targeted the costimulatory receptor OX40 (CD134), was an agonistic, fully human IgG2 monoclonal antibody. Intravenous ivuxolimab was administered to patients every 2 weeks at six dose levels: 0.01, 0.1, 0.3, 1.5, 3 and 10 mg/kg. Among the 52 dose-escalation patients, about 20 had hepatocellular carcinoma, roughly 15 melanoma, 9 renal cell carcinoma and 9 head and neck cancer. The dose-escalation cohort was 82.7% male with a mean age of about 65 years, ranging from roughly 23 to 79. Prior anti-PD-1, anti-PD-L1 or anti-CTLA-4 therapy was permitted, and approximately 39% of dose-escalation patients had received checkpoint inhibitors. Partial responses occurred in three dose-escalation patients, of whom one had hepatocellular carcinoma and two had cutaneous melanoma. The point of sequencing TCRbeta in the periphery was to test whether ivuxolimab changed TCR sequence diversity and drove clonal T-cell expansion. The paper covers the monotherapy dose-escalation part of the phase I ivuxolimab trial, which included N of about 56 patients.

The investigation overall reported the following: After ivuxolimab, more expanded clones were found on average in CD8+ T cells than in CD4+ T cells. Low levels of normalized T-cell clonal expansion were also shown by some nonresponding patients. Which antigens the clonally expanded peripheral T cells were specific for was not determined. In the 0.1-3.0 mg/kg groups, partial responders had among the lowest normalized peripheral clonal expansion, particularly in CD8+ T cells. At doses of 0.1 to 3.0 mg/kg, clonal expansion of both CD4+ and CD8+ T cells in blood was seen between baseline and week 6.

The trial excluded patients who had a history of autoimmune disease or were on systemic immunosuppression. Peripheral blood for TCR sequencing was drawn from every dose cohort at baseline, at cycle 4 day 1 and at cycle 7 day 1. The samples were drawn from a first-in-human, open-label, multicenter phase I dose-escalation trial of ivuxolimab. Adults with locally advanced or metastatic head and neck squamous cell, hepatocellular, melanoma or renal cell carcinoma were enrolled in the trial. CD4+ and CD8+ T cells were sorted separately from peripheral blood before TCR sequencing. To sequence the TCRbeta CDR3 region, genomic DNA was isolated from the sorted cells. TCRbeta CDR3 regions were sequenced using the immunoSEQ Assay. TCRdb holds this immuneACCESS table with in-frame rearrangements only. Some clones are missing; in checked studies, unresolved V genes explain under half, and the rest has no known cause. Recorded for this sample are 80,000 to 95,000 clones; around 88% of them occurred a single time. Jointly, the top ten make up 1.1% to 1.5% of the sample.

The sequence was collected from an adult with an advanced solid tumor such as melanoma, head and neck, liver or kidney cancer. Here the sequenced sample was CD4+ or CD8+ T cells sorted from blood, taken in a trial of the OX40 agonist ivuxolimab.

CDR3 protein: CASSQGLASPYEQYF. The DNA sequence follows: TGTGCCAGCAGCCAAGGACTAGCGAGCCCCTACGAGCAGTACTTC. The chain employs TRBV7-2 and TRBJ2-7; 9 central bases correspond to TRBD2. From the cysteine up to the phenylalanine, the CDR3 has a length of 15 residues. The sequence is cut down to CDR3 DNA, 45 bases in frame from base 1. Trimming accounts for 5 bases at V and 2 bases at J, while the number of junction bases matched to no gene is 7. CDR1 is given as SGHTA and CDR2 as FQGNSA, both from the germline V gene.